This T cell receptor beta chain was sequenced in a study of OX40 agonist ivuxolimab in advanced cancers. Study-level findings and limits: More expanded clones were seen, on average, in CD8+ T cells than in CD4+. Certain nonresponders additionally had low normalized T-cell clonal expansion.

This clone qualifies as medium-sized. Its target is unknown. CDR3 length: 13 residues. With 6 bases removed from V and 3 bases from J, the gap between germline ends came to 12 bases. Germline-derived CDR1 and CDR2 are MNHNY and SVGAGI (reference sequence). Assay used: immunoSEQ multiplex PCR; TCRdb lists only in-frame clones, some missing. The table lists about 47,000 clones, approximately 86% of them singletons. With autoimmune disease history or systemic immunosuppression, patients were excluded. The V gene is TRBV6-6, the J gene TRBJ2-7, with a possible D match to TRBD2 (6 bases). The sequenced sample was CD4+ or CD8+ T cells sorted from blood, obtained in a trial of the OX40 agonist ivuxolimab. The clonotype originates from an adult with an advanced solid tumor such as melanoma, head and neck, liver or kidney cancer. CDR3 sequence reads: CASRGGPNYEQYF. The CDR3 region has the DNA TGTGCCAGCAGGGGGGGACCGAACTACGAGCAGTACTTC.